The text below deals with one TCR beta chain. The sample is drawn from a study of blood T cell repertoires in COVID-19. About the study: Italy, Spain and the United States were the sources of the convalescent and acute COVID-19 samples.

This CDR3 region has 14 residues. Germline CDR1 reads SGHKS; CDR2 reads YYEKEE (reference sequence). The junction had 6 bases not matched to a gene; V was cut back by 4 bases and J by 6 bases. As handled by the study authors: Amplification of reference gene primers was used by the study to estimate nucleated cell counts. Generated by immunoSEQ multiplex PCR, the TCRdb table keeps only in-frame clones and is missing some. V and J calls and clone size are copied from that table; D and trimming were computed from the DNA. The table lists 200,000 to 250,000 clones, 90% to 95% of them singletons. The chain employs TRBV5-5 and TRBJ1-2; 10 positions agree with TRBD1. Material for sequencing was peripheral blood. This TCR was sampled from a man under 40 with acute or convalescent COVID-19. The CDR3 here is CASSRGTGVDGYTF. In nucleotides, the CDR3 is TGTGCCAGCAGCCGCGGGACAGGGGTTGATGGCTACACCTTC.